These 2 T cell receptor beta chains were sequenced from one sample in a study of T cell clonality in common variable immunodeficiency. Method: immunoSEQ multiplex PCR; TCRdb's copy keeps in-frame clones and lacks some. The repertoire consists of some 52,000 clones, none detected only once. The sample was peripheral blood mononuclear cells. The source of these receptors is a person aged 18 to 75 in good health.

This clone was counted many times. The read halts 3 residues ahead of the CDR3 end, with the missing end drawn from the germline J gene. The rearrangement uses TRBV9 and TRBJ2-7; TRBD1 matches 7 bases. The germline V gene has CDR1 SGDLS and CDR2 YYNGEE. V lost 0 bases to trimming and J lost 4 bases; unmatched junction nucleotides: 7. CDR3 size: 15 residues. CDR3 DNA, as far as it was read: TGTGCCAGCAGCGTAGAGGGACAGCTAGGATACGAG. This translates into CASSVEGQLGYE. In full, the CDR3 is CASSVEGQLGYEQYF.

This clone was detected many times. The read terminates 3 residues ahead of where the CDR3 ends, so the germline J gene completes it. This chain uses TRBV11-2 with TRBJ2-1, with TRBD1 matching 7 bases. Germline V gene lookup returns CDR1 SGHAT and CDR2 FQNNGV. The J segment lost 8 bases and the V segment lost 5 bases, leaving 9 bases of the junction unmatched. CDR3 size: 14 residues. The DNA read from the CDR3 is TGTGCCAGCAGCCTCCGGGACAGACGGGATGAG. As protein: CASSLRDRRDE. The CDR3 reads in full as CASSLRDRRDEQFF.